This TCR beta chain was identified during a study of cytomegalovirus exposure and HLA in healthy donors. Broader study findings: Excluded were some V segments that proved indistinguishable, including TRBV6-2 and TRBV6-3.

V was cut by 1 base and J by 5 bases, with 12 bases left in between. The CDR3 covers 14 residues. CDR1 is SGHTA, CDR2 FQGNSA, per germline. The PCR ran on 60 Vbeta and 13 Jbeta primers. Sequencing was performed with immunoSEQ multiplex PCR; in TCRdb, only in-frame clones are kept and a portion is missing. The sample carries more than 85,000 clones, almost 75% recorded once. The donors were healthy bone marrow donors. This clone has a single count. Antigen: not known. The chain is built from TRBV7-2 and TRBJ2-7; D possibly corresponds to TRBD1 (5 bases). This receptor was taken from a man in his forties or fifties in good health and CMV-seronegative. Input material: PBMCs. In nucleotides, the CDR3 is TGTGCCAGCAGCTTAGATGGCAGGGCGGACGAGCAGTACTTC. It codes for CASSLDGRADEQYF.